This passage covers 30 T cell receptor beta chains from one sample sequenced in a study of OX40 agonist ivuxolimab in advanced cancers. Using immunoSEQ multiplex PCR, the repertoire was profiled, and TCRdb retains in-frame clones only, with some absent. The table has some 110,000 clones, 80% to 95% seen once. Material: CD4+ or CD8+ T cells sorted from blood, obtained in a trial of the OX40 agonist ivuxolimab. Every receptor here comes from an adult with an advanced solid tumor such as melanoma, head and neck, liver or kidney cancer.

The chain carries TRBV2 and TRBJ2-1; 7 bases align to TRBD1. Germline loops: CDR1 SNHLY, CDR2 FYNNEI. The CDR3 length is 14 residues. The trim removed 6 bases at V and 7 bases at J, leaving 9 bases unmatched. CDR3 region: CASSPDRVPNEQFF. DNA of the CDR3: TGTGCCAGCAGCCCCGACAGGGTTCCAAATGAGCAGTTCTTC.

The J gene is TRBJ1-4, the V gene TRBV5-6; D is possibly TRBD1 (6 bases). Per germline, CDR1 SGHDT and CDR2 YYEEEE. Trimming stripped 4 bases from V and 5 bases from J, with 27 bases between. There are 19 residues in the CDR3. The CDR3 bases are TGTGCCAGCAGCCCGGGGGGCGCGCAGGGACGGTTCGCAAATGAAAAACTGTTTTTT. Residues: CASSPGGAQGRFANEKLFF.

This chain uses TRBV7-2 with TRBJ2-3, with 8 bases lining up with TRBD2. This CDR3 has 17 residues. Trimming cost V 1 base and J 1 base; bases outside gene matches: 7. Germline CDR1 and CDR2: SGHTA and FQGNSA. This CDR3 is CASSLEGSGSGTDTQYF. The CDR3 region has the DNA TGTGCCAGCAGCTTAGAGGGGAGCGGGAGTGGCACAGATACGCAGTATTTT.

V gene TRBV9 combines with J gene TRBJ2-2; D perhaps matches TRBD2 (5 bases). Per the germline V gene, CDR1 is SGDLS and CDR2 is YYNGEE. Trimming pared 3 bases from V and 4 bases from J, leaving 13 bases between. The CDR3 is 15 amino acids. For the CDR3, the DNA is TGTGCCAGCAGCGAGGGTAGCGCGGCCACCGGGGAGCTGTTTTTT. It translates to CASSEGSAATGELFF.

V gene TRBV5-4 combines with J gene TRBJ2-5, with 11 bases fitting TRBD2. The CDR3 is 17 amino acids. The trim removed 4 bases at V and 1 base at J, leaving 9 bases unmatched. Germline-derived CDR1 and CDR2 are SGHNT and YYREEE (reference sequence). The DNA of the CDR3 is TGTGCCAGCAGCCAAGGGGCTAGCGGGAGGCCCCAAGAGACCCAGTACTTC. Encoded protein: CASSQGASGRPQETQYF.

This chain links TRBV11-3 with TRBJ2-7; D unresolved. Germline V gene data show CDR1 as SGHNT and CDR2 as YENEEA. V lost 5 bases and J lost 1, with 15 bases in between. The CDR3 consists of 15 residues. The CDR3 bases are TGTGCCAGCAGCCGAGGACGGTCCTCTTCCTACGAGCAGTACTTC. This encodes CASSRGRSSSYEQYF.

The CDR3: CASSSGSRGGETQYF. CDR3 DNA sequence: TGCGCCAGCAGCTCGGGCTCTAGGGGAGGCGAGACCCAGTACTTC. This chain joins TRBV5-1 and TRBJ2-5, with D tentatively TRBD2 (6 bases). Deletions cut 3 bases from V and 5 bases from J, with 17 bases between. The CDR3 length is 15 residues. The germline V gene has CDR1 SGHRS and CDR2 YFSETQ. Combining the CDR3 with reference TRBV5-1 and TRBJ2-5 gives the whole variable domain KAGVTQTPRYLIKTRGQQVTLSCSPISGHRSVSWYQQTPGQGLQFLFEYFSETQRNKGNFPGRFSGRQFSNSRSEMNVSTLELGDSALYLCASSSGSRGGETQYFGPGTRLLVL.

The chain employs TRBV5-4 and TRBJ2-7; 10 nucleotides align to TRBD1. Germline V gene data show CDR1 as SGHNT and CDR2 as YYREEE (reference sequence). The CDR3 extends over 15 amino acids. V gave up 4 bases and J gave up 6 bases; unmatched junction bases: 10. The DNA for the CDR3 is TGTGCCAGCAGCCGACGACAGGGGGCGGTGATCGAGCAGTACTTC. Translated, it gives CASSRRQGAVIEQYF. The full variable domain, completed using reference TRBV5-4 and TRBJ2-7, is ETGVTQSPTHLIKTRGQQVTLRCSSQSGHNTVSWYQQALGQGPQFIFQYYREEENGRGNFPPRFSGLQFPNYSSELNVNALELDDSALYLCASSRRQGAVIEQYFGPGTRLTVT.

This clone appeared a single time. The chain links TRBV7-9 to TRBJ2-7; 13 nucleotides agree with TRBD2. V dropped 3 bases and J dropped 4; count of bases not matched to a gene: 9. The germline gives CDR1 SEHNR, CDR2 FQNEAQ (reference sequence). The CDR3 has 17 residues. The CDR3 DNA follows: TGTGCCAGCAGCTTTAATCCCGGGACTAGCGGGATTTACGAGCAGTACTTC. Protein: CASSFNPGTSGIYEQYF.

The rearrangement links TRBV6-5 to TRBJ2-7; unclear D gene. V lost 6 bases and J lost 0, with 15 bases in between. This CDR3 is built from 15 residues. Germline V gene lookup returns CDR1 MNHEY and CDR2 SVGAGI. For the CDR3, the DNA is TGTGCCAGCAGCCCGCCTGGCGGTAGCTCCTACGAGCAGTACTTC. Translation gives CASSPPGGSSYEQYF.

The chain carries TRBV7-3 and TRBJ1-1; D unresolved. Trimming stripped 0 bases from V and 1 base from J, with 3 bases between. From germline, CDR1 is SGHTA and CDR2 FQGTGA. The CDR3 contains 13 residues. CDR3 sequence (DNA): TGTGCCAGCAGCTTAACGCAGAACACTGAAGCTTTCTTT. Its translation: CASSLTQNTEAFF.

The chain combines TRBV19 with TRBJ2-2, with D hard to call. V lost 10 bases and J lost 4, with 19 bases in between. The CDR3 runs 15 residues. CDR1 is LNHDA, CDR2 SQIVND, per germline (reference sequence). CDR3 in DNA: TGTGCCATTCATACAGCAAATCCCTTCACCGGGGAGCTGTTTTTT. Protein: CAIHTANPFTGELFF. The entire variable domain, with the rest obtained from reference TRBV19 and TRBJ2-2, is as follows: DGGITQSPKYLFRKEGQNVTLSCEQNLNHDAMYWYRQDPGQGLRLIYYSQIVNDFQKGDIAEGYSVSREKKESFPLTVTSAQKNPTAFYLCAIHTANPFTGELFFGEGSRLTVL.

The J gene is TRBJ1-1, the V gene TRBV4-3; D not certain. Germline CDR1 LGHNA, CDR2 YSLEER. The CDR3 extends over 13 amino acids. V was cut by 0 bases and J by 5 bases, with 7 bases left in between. CDR3 bases: TGCGCCAGCAGCCAAGATCTTGGAACTGAAGCTTTCTTT. Protein sequence: CASSQDLGTEAFF.

This clone came up a few times. DNA for the CDR3: TGCGCCAGCAGTAGTCGGACAGAAAAGAGGACTGAAGCTTTCTTT. Translation: CASSSRTEKRTEAFF. The rearrangement joins TRBV4-1 to TRBJ1-1; D may be TRBD1 (6 bases). Germline V CDR1 and CDR2: MGHRA, YSYEKL. The CDR3 runs to 15 residues. Trimming stripped 6 bases from V and 5 bases from J, with 19 bases between.

The V and J genes are TRBV28 and TRBJ1-5; 7 nucleotides agree with TRBD1. Germline V gene sequence: CDR1 MDHEN, CDR2 SYDVKM. J lost 4 bases, V lost 10 bases, and 4 bases had no gene match. The CDR3 spans 12 residues. CDR3 residues: CAIQGGNQPQHF. CDR3 in DNA: TGTGCCATCCAGGGGGGGAATCAGCCCCAGCATTTT.

V is TRBV5-1 and J is TRBJ1-1, with 8 bases fitting TRBD1. V shed 0 bases, J shed 11 bases, and the junction held 6 bases outside the gene matches. CDR3 size: 13 residues. Germline assignment: CDR1 SGHRS and CDR2 YFSETQ. The CDR3 DNA sequence: TGCGCCAGCAGCTTGGGAGACAGGGGAGGTGCTTTCTTT. Protein product: CASSLGDRGGAFF.

The genes are TRBV4-3 and TRBJ2-3, with D perhaps matching TRBD2 (6 bases). V lost 4 bases, J lost 4 bases, and 15 bases lay in between. Germline assignment: CDR1 LGHNA and CDR2 YSLEER. This CDR3 is built from 15 residues. CDR3 in DNA: TGCGCCAGCAGCCCGAACCCTAGCGTCGCAGATACGCAGTATTTT. It codes for CASSPNPSVADTQYF.

Comments on this clone: Other DNA sequences in this specimen translate into the identical CDR3. The chain uses TRBV9 and TRBJ2-7, with TRBD2 identical over 12 bases. This CDR3 comprises 14 residues. V lost 3 bases, J lost 6 bases, and 4 bases stayed unmatched. CDR1 SGDLS and CDR2 YYNGEE come from the germline V gene. The chain's CDR3 is CASSETSGRGEQYF. The CDR3 DNA reads as TGTGCCAGCAGCGAGACTAGCGGGAGAGGCGAGCAGTACTTC.

The chain combines TRBV13 with TRBJ2-7, with 10 bases fitting TRBD2. Trimming at V came to 3 bases and at J to 4 bases, leaving 3 bases not matched to a gene. CDR3 size: 14 residues. The V gene's germline CDR1 is PRHDT and CDR2 FYEKMQ (reference sequence). The CDR3 is CASSFSGRYYEQYF. In nucleotides, the CDR3 is TGTGCCAGCAGCTTTAGCGGGAGGTATTACGAGCAGTACTTC.

The CDR3 is CASSLGTVAGEETQYF. CDR3 DNA sequence: TGCGCCAGCAGCTTGGGAACGGTAGCGGGAGAAGAGACCCAGTACTTC. The genes are TRBV5-1 and TRBJ2-5; 9 positions agree with TRBD2. CDR1 and CDR2 (germline): SGHRS, YFSETQ. Losses at the gene ends were 0 bases for V and 3 bases for J; bases not matched to a gene: 6. The CDR3 is 16 residues long.

The chain employs TRBV18 and TRBJ1-1, with TRBD1 matching 7 bases. This CDR3 region has 13 residues. J gave up 5 bases and V 2 bases, and 2 bases lay outside the gene matches. CDR1 and CDR2 from the germline V gene are KGHSH and LQKENI. The CDR3 region is CASSPGTATEAFF. For the CDR3, the DNA is TGTGCCAGCTCACCAGGGACAGCGACTGAAGCTTTCTTT.

The chain carries TRBV18 and TRBJ2-2, with TRBD1 matching 9 bases. Losses at the gene ends were 3 bases for V and 6 bases for J; bases not matched to a gene: 8. Per germline, CDR1 KGHSH and CDR2 LQKENI. CDR3 size: 16 residues. The CDR3 DNA is TGTGCCAGCTCACCCACGACAGGGGGAATCGCCGGGGAGCTGTTTTTT. Protein: CASSPTTGGIAGELFF.

The rearrangement uses TRBV7-3 and TRBJ2-7, with 13 positions matching TRBD2. The CDR3 is 14 residues long. Germline CDR1 and CDR2: SGHTA and FQGTGA. The junction had 8 bases not matched to a gene; V was cut back by 4 bases and J by 11 bases. CDR3 coding DNA: TGTGCCAGCAGCTCTGGGACTAGCGGGACTCGCGAGTACTTC. Encoded protein: CASSSGTSGTREYF.

V is TRBV6-6 and J is TRBJ2-1; the D is unclear. Trimming took 4 bases from V and 0 from J, leaving 7 bases between them. Germline CDR1 reads MNHNY; CDR2 reads SVGAGI (reference sequence). This CDR3 has 14 amino acids. CDR3 protein: CASSFDSSYNEQFF. Here the CDR3 DNA reads TGTGCCAGCAGTTTCGACTCCTCCTACAATGAGCAGTTCTTC.

The chain couples TRBV15 to TRBJ1-1, with a tentative D call TRBD1 (5 bases). The CDR3 runs 15 residues. Germline CDR1 and CDR2: LNHNV and YYDKDF (reference sequence). The V gene lost 1 base and the J gene lost 0 bases, with 9 bases spanning the gap. The CDR3 coding sequence is TGTGCCACCAGCAGAGGACAGCTGGTGAACACTGAAGCTTTCTTT. Residues: CATSRGQLVNTEAFF.

The rearrangement joins TRBV2 to TRBJ1-5, with 7 bases fitting TRBD1. V lost 2 bases and J lost 6; bases outside the gene matches: 13. Germline V CDR1 and CDR2: SNHLY, FYNNEI. This CDR3 is built from 17 residues. CDR3 sequence reads: CASSELATGVTGQPQHF. CDR3 nucleotides: TGTGCCAGCAGTGAACTGGCTACAGGGGTGACAGGTCAGCCCCAGCATTTT.

V gene TRBV30 combines with J gene TRBJ2-6, with D hard to call. The CDR3 consists of 17 residues. Germline CDR1 GTSNPN, CDR2 SVGIG (reference sequence). V was shortened by 2 bases and J by 0 bases, with 14 bases between the two germline ends. The CDR3 DNA reads TGTGCCTGGAGTCTGGCCGGGTCAAGCTCTGGGGCCAACGTCCTGACTTTC. The encoded protein is CAWSLAGSSSGANVLTF.

The chain couples TRBV12-5 to TRBJ1-2; D possibly corresponds to TRBD1 (5 bases). The ends were cut back, 3 bases at V and 7 bases at J, with 18 bases in the middle. Germline V CDR1 and CDR2: LGHNT, FRNRAP. This CDR3 has 15 residues. The CDR3 reads CASGLSSQGVGGYTF. The DNA for the CDR3 is TGTGCTAGTGGTTTATCATCTCAGGGTGTTGGTGGCTACACCTTC.

The chain is built from TRBV5-6 and TRBJ2-2, with D unclear. There are 15 residues in the CDR3. Trimming removed 4 bases at V and 0 bases at J, with 10 bases between. Germline V lookup: CDR1 SGHDT, CDR2 YYEEEE. The CDR3 here is CASSPTLANTGELFF. Here the CDR3 DNA reads TGTGCCAGCAGCCCAACCCTCGCGAACACCGGGGAGCTGTTTTTT.

The chain employs TRBV5-4 and TRBJ1-3; D gene uncertain. The ends were cut back, 5 bases at V and 1 base at J, with 13 bases in the middle. There are 15 residues in the CDR3. Germline V gene lookup returns CDR1 SGHNT and CDR2 YYREEE (reference sequence). The CDR3 DNA is TGTGCCAGCAGTCAAGGATCGGGATCTGGAAACACCATATATTTT. This codes for CASSQGSGSGNTIYF.